One T cell receptor beta chain is described in this entry. The antigen is unknown. The sample belongs to a study of T cells expressing NK-cell markers. At the level of the study: HCMV seropositivity marked most of the eight sequenced donors; one was seronegative. Study-wide results and limits: Top CD8+ clonotypes included the dominant CD3+CD56+NKG2C+ clonotypes in roughly 6 donors.

TCRdb reworked the 5' RACE reads into one entry per CDR3 protein, no DNA. The ten most abundant clones cover roughly 4.2% of a sample with about 260,000 distinct CDR3 sequences. The CDR3 covers 15 residues. CDR1 SEHNR and CDR2 FQNEAQ come from the germline V gene (reference sequence). The origin of this receptor is a woman between 18 and 69 years old in good health. The sequenced sample consisted of blood T cells: a sorted CD56 or NKG2C T cell subset, CD4+ or CD8+ T cells, or bulk PBMC T cells (not recorded which). The chain has TRBV7-9 and TRBJ1-6; TCRdb picks TRBD1, but there is no DNA to check that call. The CDR3 spells CASSLRTALNSPLHF.